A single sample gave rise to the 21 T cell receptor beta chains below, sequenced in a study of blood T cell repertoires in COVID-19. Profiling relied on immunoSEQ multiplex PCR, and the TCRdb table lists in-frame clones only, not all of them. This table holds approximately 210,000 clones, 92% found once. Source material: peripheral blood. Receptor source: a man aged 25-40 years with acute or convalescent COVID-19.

The CDR3 is CASSLEGAKNTEAFF. The CDR3 nucleotides read TGTGCCAGCAGCTTAGAGGGGGCGAAGAACACTGAAGCTTTCTTT. V and J are TRBV11-2 and TRBJ1-1; D possibly corresponds to TRBD1 (6 bases). The germline V gene has CDR1 SGHAT and CDR2 FQNNGV. Trimming stripped 0 bases from V and 1 base from J, with 9 bases between. The CDR3 length is 15 residues. The full variable domain, in which reference TRBV11-2 and TRBJ1-1 provide the parts outside the CDR3, is EAGVAQSPRYKIIEKRQSVAFWCNPISGHATLYWYQQILGQGPKLLIQFQNNGVVDDSQLPKDRFSAERLKGVDSTLKIQPAKLEDSAVYLCASSLEGAKNTEAFFGQGTRLTVV.

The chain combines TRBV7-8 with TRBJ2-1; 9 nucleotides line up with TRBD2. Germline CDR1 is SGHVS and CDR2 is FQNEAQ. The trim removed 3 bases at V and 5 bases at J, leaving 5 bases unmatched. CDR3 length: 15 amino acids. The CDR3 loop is CASSFPAGGNNEQFF. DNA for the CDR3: TGTGCCAGCAGCTTCCCAGCGGGGGGCAACAATGAGCAGTTCTTC.

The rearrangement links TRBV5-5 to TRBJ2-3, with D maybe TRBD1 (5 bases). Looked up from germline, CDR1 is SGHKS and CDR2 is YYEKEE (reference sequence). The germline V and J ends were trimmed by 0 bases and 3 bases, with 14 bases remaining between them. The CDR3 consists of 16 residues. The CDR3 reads CASSLGHPKGTDTQYF. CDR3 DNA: TGTGCCAGCAGCTTGGGTCACCCGAAGGGGACAGATACGCAGTATTTT.

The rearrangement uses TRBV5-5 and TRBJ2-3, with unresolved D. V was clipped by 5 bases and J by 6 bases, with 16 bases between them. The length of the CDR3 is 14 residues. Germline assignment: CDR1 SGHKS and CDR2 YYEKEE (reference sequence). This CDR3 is CASSTDPGADTQYF. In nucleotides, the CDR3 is TGTGCCAGCAGTACCGACCCCGGAGCTGATACGCAGTATTTT.

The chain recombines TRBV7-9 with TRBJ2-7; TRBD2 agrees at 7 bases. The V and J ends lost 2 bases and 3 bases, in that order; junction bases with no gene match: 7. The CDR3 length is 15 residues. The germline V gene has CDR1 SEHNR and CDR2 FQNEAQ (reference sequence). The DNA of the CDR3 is TGTGCCAGCAGCTTATTTACCGGGGGGATCTACGAGCAGTACTTC. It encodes CASSLFTGGIYEQYF.

CDR3: CATSRSGTGDLAKNIQYF. Here the CDR3 DNA reads TGTGCCACCAGCAGGTCCGGGACAGGGGACCTAGCCAAAAACATTCAGTACTTC. The chain has TRBV15 and TRBJ2-4; 10 nucleotides agree with TRBD1. The V segment lost 3 bases and the J segment 0 bases; nucleotides outside the gene matches: 8. CDR1 and CDR2 (germline): LNHNV, YYDKDF (reference sequence). The CDR3 covers 18 residues.

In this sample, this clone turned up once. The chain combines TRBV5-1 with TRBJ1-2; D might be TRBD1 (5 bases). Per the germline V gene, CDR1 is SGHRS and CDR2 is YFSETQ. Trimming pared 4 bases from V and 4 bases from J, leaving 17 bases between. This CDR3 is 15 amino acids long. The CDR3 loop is CASSVAPAGIYGYTF. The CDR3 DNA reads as TGCGCCAGCAGCGTAGCTCCAGCAGGGATCTATGGCTACACCTTC.

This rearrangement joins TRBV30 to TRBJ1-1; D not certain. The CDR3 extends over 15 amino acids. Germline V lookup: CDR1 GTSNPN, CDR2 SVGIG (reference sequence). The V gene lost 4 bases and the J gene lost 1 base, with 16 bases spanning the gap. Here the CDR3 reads CAWNGRGRRNTEAFF. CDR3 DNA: TGTGCCTGGAATGGGCGGGGAAGGCGGAACACTGAAGCTTTCTTT.

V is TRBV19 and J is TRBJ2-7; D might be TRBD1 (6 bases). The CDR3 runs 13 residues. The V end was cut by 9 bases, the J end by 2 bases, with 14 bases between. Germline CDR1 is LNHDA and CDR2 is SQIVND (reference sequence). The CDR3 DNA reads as TGTGCCAGCACGGGACAAGGAACCTACGAGCAGTACTTC. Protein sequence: CASTGQGTYEQYF.

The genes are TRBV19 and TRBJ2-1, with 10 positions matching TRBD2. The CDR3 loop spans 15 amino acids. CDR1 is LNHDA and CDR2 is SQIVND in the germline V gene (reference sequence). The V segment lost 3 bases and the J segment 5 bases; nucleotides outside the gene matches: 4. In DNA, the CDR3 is TGTGCCAGTAGTATCCTAGCGGGAGCCGACAATGAGCAGTTCTTC. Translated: CASSILAGADNEQFF. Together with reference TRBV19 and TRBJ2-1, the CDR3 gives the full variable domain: DGGITQSPKYLFRKEGQNVTLSCEQNLNHDAMYWYRQDPGQGLRLIYYSQIVNDFQKGDIAEGYSVSREKKESFPLTVTSAQKNPTAFYLCASSILAGADNEQFFGPGTRLTVL.

The CDR3 sequence: CATKRGSTDTQYF. DNA for the CDR3: TGCGCCACCAAGCGGGGTAGCACAGATACGCAGTATTTT. The J gene is TRBJ2-3, the V gene TRBV5-1, with TRBD2 matching 7 bases. V was pared by 9 bases and J by 0 bases, with 4 bases of the junction left unmatched. The CDR3 spans 13 residues. CDR1 SGHRS and CDR2 YFSETQ come from the germline V gene.

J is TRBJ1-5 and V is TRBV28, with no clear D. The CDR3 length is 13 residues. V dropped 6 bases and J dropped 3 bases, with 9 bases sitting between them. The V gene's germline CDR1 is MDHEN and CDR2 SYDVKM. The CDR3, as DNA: TGTGCCAGCAGCCGGTTGCCCAATCAGCCCCAGCATTTT. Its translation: CASSRLPNQPQHF.

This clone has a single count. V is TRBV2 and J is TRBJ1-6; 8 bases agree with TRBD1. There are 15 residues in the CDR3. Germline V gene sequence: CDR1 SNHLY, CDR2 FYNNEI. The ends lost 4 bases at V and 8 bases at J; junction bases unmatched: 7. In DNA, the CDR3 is TGTGCCAGCAGTGGACAGGGGCGATCGGATTCACCCCTCCACTTT. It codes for CASSGQGRSDSPLHF.

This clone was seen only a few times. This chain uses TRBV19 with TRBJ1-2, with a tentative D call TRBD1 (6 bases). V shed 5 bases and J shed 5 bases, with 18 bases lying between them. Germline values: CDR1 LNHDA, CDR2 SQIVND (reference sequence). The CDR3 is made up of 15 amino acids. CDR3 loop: CASSSGQQIMYGYTF. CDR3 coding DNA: TGTGCCAGTAGTTCAGGACAGCAGATAATGTATGGCTACACCTTC.

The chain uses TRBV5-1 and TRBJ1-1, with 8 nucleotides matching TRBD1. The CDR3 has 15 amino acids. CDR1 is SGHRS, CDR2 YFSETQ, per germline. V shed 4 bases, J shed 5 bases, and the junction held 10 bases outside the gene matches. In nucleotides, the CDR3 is TGCGCCAGCAGCAACGGACAGGGCGCTTCAACTGAAGCTTTCTTT. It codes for CASSNGQGASTEAFF.

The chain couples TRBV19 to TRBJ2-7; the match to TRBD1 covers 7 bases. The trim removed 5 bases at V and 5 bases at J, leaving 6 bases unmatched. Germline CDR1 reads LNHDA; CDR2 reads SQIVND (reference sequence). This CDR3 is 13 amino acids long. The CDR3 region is CASSLGQSNEQYF. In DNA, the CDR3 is TGTGCCAGTAGTCTGGGACAGTCCAACGAGCAGTACTTC.

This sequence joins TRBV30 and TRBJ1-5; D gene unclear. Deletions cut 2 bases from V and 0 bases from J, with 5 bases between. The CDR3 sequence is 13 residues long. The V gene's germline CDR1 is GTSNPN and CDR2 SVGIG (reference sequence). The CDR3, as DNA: TGTGCCTGGAGTCGGTATAGCAATCAGCCCCAGCATTTT. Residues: CAWSRYSNQPQHF.

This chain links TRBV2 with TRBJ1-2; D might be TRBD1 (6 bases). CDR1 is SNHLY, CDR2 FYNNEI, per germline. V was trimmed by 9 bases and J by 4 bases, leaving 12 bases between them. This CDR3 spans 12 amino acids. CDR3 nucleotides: TGTGCCAGTGCCGGGACATCCTATGGCTACACCTTC. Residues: CASAGTSYGYTF.

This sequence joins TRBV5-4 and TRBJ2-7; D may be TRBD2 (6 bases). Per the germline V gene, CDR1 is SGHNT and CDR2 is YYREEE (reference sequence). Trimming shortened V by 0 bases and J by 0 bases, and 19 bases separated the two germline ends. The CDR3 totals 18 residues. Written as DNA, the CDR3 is TGTGCCAGCAGCTTGGCCAATGTTCGGGACGGGAGCTCCTACGAGCAGTACTTC. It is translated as CASSLANVRDGSSYEQYF.

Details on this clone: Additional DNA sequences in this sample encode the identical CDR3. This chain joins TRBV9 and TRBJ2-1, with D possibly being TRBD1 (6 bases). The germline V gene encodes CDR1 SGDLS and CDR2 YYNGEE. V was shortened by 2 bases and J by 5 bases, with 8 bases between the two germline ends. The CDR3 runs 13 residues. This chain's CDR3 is CASSVRTDNEQFF. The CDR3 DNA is TGTGCCAGCAGCGTTCGGACAGACAATGAGCAGTTCTTC.

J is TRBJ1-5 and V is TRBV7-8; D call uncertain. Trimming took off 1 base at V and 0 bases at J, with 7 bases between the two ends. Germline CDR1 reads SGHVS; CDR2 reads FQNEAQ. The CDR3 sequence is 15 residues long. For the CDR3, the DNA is TGTGCCAGCAGCTTAGGGCTGTATAGCAATCAGCCCCAGCATTTT. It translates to CASSLGLYSNQPQHF.